These 28 T cell receptor beta chains were sequenced from one sample in a study of blood T cell repertoires in COVID-19 (dated by TCRdb to about 2020). Receptor libraries were prepared by the immunoSEQ multiplex PCR assay. Entries here come from immuneACCESS through TCRdb and include only in-frame sequences with V and J called. Some clones fail to appear in such tables; in the studies checked, an unresolved V gene covers under half of the shortfall, and the cause of the remainder is unknown. The sample yields hundreds of thousands of clones; around 92% were counted once. 0.95% to 1.5% of the sample lies in the top ten. Sample: peripheral blood. The receptors derive from a man aged 35 to 55 with acute or convalescent COVID-19.

The chain recombines TRBV30 with TRBJ1-4; D call uncertain. CDR1 is GTSNPN and CDR2 is SVGIG in the germline V gene (reference sequence). V was cut by 2 bases and J by 0 bases, with 4 bases left in between. The CDR3 runs to 13 residues. This CDR3 is CAWSPATNEKLFF. The CDR3 DNA follows: TGTGCCTGGAGTCCCGCAACTAATGAAAAACTGTTTTTT.

This chain links TRBV28 with TRBJ2-7, with D hard to call. Between the trimmed V and J ends, which lost 3 bases and 0 bases, there was a span of 6 bases. Germline CDR1 is MDHEN and CDR2 is SYDVKM. CDR3 length equals 13 residues. CDR3 protein: CASSFVSSYEQYF. The CDR3 DNA reads TGTGCCAGCAGTTTTGTTAGCTCCTACGAGCAGTACTTC.

The gene calls are TRBV19 and TRBJ1-3, with unresolved D. The V end lost 7 bases, the J end lost 1 base, and 14 bases lay between the germline ends. Germline V gene sequence: CDR1 LNHDA, CDR2 SQIVND (reference sequence). The CDR3 contains 15 residues. CDR3 sequence reads: CASMEDFRSGNTIYF. Here the CDR3 DNA reads TGTGCCAGTATGGAGGACTTTCGGTCTGGAAACACCATATATTTT.

The CDR3 nucleotides read TGTGCCAGCAGCTTACGGACTAGCGGGAGTAATGAGCAGTTCTTC. Its translation: CASSLRTSGSNEQFF. This chain joins TRBV7-3 and TRBJ2-1; 13 positions match TRBD2. The J segment lost 7 bases and the V segment lost 2 bases, leaving 2 bases of the junction unmatched. This CDR3 is 15 amino acids long. Germline V CDR1 and CDR2: SGHTA, FQGTGA. The variable domain in full, completed from reference TRBV7-3 and TRBJ2-1, reads GAGVSQTPSNKVTEKGKYVELRCDPISGHTALYWYRQSLGQGPEFLIYFQGTGAADDSGLPNDRFFAVRPEGSVSTLKIQRTERGDSAVYLCASSLRTSGSNEQFFGPGTRLTVL.

In its sample, this clone was seen once. The chain carries TRBV1 and TRBJ1-3; the table's D call, TRBD1, has no DNA check behind it. TRBV1 is reported as a pseudogene. The CDR3 contains 17 residues. This CDR3 reads CTSSQDEKGVSGNTIYF. For the CDR3, the DNA is TGCACCAGCAGCCAAGATGAAAAGGGGGTCTCTGGAAACACCATATATTTT.

V and J are TRBV5-1 and TRBJ1-2; TRBD1 aligns across 10 bases. The CDR3 runs to 14 residues. J was trimmed by 6 bases and V by 7 bases; bases with no gene match: 9. Per germline, CDR1 SGHRS and CDR2 YFSETQ. This CDR3 reads CASVPGTGDDGYTF. For the CDR3, the DNA is TGCGCCAGCGTTCCCGGGACAGGGGATGATGGCTACACCTTC.

The V gene is TRBV3-1 (or the pseudogene TRBV3-2), the J gene TRBJ1-4, with TRBD1 matching 10 bases. The CDR3 sequence is 14 residues long. The V gene's germline CDR1 is LGHDT and CDR2 YNNKEL (reference sequence). J lost 8 bases, V lost 1 base, and 1 base had no gene match. CDR3 nucleotide sequence: TGTGCCAGCAGCCAAGGGACAGGGGGAGAAAAACTGTTTTTT. Translated, it gives CASSQGTGGEKLFF.

The rearrangement uses TRBV12-3 or TRBV12-4 and TRBJ2-1, with TRBD2 matching 7 bases. The CDR3 consists of 13 residues. Trimming cost V 6 bases and J 14 bases; bases outside gene matches: 13. CDR3 nucleotides: TGTGCCAGCAGATCGGGACTACATCAGCCGGAGTTCTTC. Its protein product is CASRSGLHQPEFF.

CDR3 in DNA: TGTGCCAGCAAAGGTCCGGGAGCCAAACTACCACTAGCCAAAAACATTCAGTACTTC. Protein sequence: CASKGPGAKLPLAKNIQYF. This chain joins TRBV19 and TRBJ2-4, with D tentatively TRBD2 (6 bases). The germline V and J ends were trimmed by 9 bases and 0 bases, with 27 bases remaining between them. This CDR3 spans 19 amino acids. Germline V gene lookup returns CDR1 LNHDA and CDR2 SQIVND (reference sequence).

The V and J genes are TRBV19 and TRBJ2-5; weak D call: TRBD1 (5 bases). Germline-derived CDR1 and CDR2 are LNHDA and SQIVND (reference sequence). V shed 4 bases and J shed 2 bases, with 11 bases lying between them. The CDR3 runs 14 residues. The CDR3 DNA reads as TGTGCCAGTAGTAACCAGGGTCTACAAGAGACCCAGTACTTC. Amino acids: CASSNQGLQETQYF.

This clone was found once. V is TRBV5-1 and J is TRBJ1-5, with a weak D call TRBD1 (6 bases). This CDR3 comprises 12 residues. Per the germline V gene, CDR1 is SGHRS and CDR2 is YFSETQ. Between the trimmed V and J ends, which lost 2 bases and 9 bases, there was a span of 9 bases. CDR3 region: CASSLQGRPQHF. The CDR3 DNA sequence: TGCGCCAGCAGCTTACAGGGAAGGCCCCAGCATTTT.

V and J are TRBV27 and TRBJ2-1; 9 bases map to TRBD2. There are 17 residues in the CDR3. Per the germline V gene, CDR1 is MNHEY and CDR2 is SMNVEV (reference sequence). V trimming: 4 bases; J trimming: 0 bases; junction bases outside the gene matches: 7. CDR3 DNA: TGTGCCAGCAGTTCCCCGGGACTAGCCAGCTCCTACAATGAGCAGTTCTTC. Its translation: CASSSPGLASSYNEQFF.

The chain links TRBV27 to TRBJ2-1, with 10 bases identical to TRBD1. This CDR3 is built from 14 residues. Germline CDR1 is MNHEY and CDR2 is SMNVEV (reference sequence). V lost 5 bases, J lost 10 bases, and 8 bases stayed unmatched. The CDR3 sequence is CASSPGTGDYEQFF. In nucleotides, the CDR3 is TGTGCCAGCAGTCCCGGGACAGGGGATTACGAGCAGTTCTTC.

This sequence joins TRBV28 and TRBJ2-7; D is possibly TRBD1 (6 bases). There are 17 residues in the CDR3. V was clipped by 3 bases and J by 2 bases, with 20 bases between them. The germline V gene encodes CDR1 MDHEN and CDR2 SYDVKM. CDR3 protein: CASSFSRGHNIPYEQYF. The CDR3 nucleotides read TGTGCCAGCAGTTTTTCCAGGGGTCACAACATACCCTACGAGCAGTACTTC. Filled out from reference TRBV28 and TRBJ2-7, the complete variable domain reads DVKVTQSSRYLVKRTGEKVFLECVQDMDHENMFWYRQDPGLGLRLIYFSYDVKMKEKGDIPEGYSVSREKKERFSLILESASTNQTSMYLCASSFSRGHNIPYEQYFGPGTRLTVT.

This clone was observed once. This chain links TRBV10-3 with TRBJ2-1; the match to TRBD2 covers 8 bases. The J segment lost 5 bases and the V segment lost 5 bases, leaving 11 bases of the junction unmatched. The CDR3 extends over 16 amino acids. The germline CDR1 and CDR2 sequences are ENHRY and SYGVKD. The CDR3 is CAISFGLAQADNEQFF. The CDR3 region has the DNA TGTGCCATCAGTTTTGGACTAGCTCAAGCGGACAATGAGCAGTTCTTC.

This clone was seen once. The chain joins TRBV28 to TRBJ1-5; D remains ambiguous. The CDR3 length is 15 residues. Trimming shortened V by 6 bases and J by 0 bases, and 12 bases separated the two germline ends. Germline V CDR1 and CDR2: MDHEN, SYDVKM. The CDR3 is CASSHEQHSNQPQHF. CDR3 in DNA: TGTGCCAGCAGCCATGAACAGCATAGCAATCAGCCCCAGCATTTT.

This chain connects TRBV4-2 to TRBJ1-2; 7 nucleotides align to TRBD1. Germline V gene data show CDR1 as LGHNA and CDR2 as YNFKEQ. V shed 4 bases, J shed 8 bases, and the junction held 4 bases outside the gene matches. The CDR3 consists of 12 residues. The CDR3: CASSLQGDGYTF. Written as DNA, the CDR3 is TGTGCCAGCAGCCTGCAGGGGGACGGCTACACCTTC.

The CDR3 sequence is CATSDPRLAGEDNEQFF. The DNA of the CDR3 is TGTGCCACCAGTGACCCCCGCCTAGCGGGAGAAGACAATGAGCAGTTCTTC. The chain uses TRBV24-1 and TRBJ2-1; 10 bases line up with TRBD2. V shed 4 bases and J 5 bases; nucleotides not matched to a gene: 10. This CDR3 is built from 17 residues. Per the germline V gene, CDR1 is KGHDR and CDR2 is SFDVKD.

Details on this clone: With a much larger clone just one base away, this may be a read error. Other DNA sequences in this sample translate to the same CDR3. The chain links TRBV7-9 to TRBJ1-4; D is uncertain. Germline V gene sequence: CDR1 SEHNR, CDR2 FQNEAQ (reference sequence). This CDR3 is built from 16 residues. Trimming left V 1 base short and J 0 bases short, with 9 bases between. DNA of the CDR3: TGTGCCAGCAGCTTAGTGTCAGGTTCAACTAATGAAAAACTGTTTTTT. This encodes CASSLVSGSTNEKLFF.

V is TRBV30 and J is TRBJ1-4; possible D gene TRBD1, 6 bases. CDR3 size: 14 residues. Per germline, CDR1 GTSNPN and CDR2 SVGIG (reference sequence). V lost 7 bases and J lost 0, with 12 bases in between. The CDR3, as DNA: TGTGCCTTCCAAAGGGGGACAACTAATGAAAAACTGTTTTTT. Its protein is CAFQRGTTNEKLFF.

A single count supports this clone. V usage is TRBV5-6 and J usage is TRBJ1-1; the D is unclear. This CDR3 has 17 amino acids. V lost 3 bases to trimming and J lost 0 bases, with 18 bases between them. From germline, CDR1 is SGHDT and CDR2 YYEEEE. In nucleotides, the CDR3 is TGTGCCAGCAGCTCTGGGAGGTTTATATCCCTGAACACTGAAGCTTTCTTT. Translating gives CASSSGRFISLNTEAFF.

The chain's CDR3 is CASSSRATEAFF. CDR3 bases: TGCGCCAGCAGCTCCAGGGCAACTGAAGCTTTCTTT. The chain employs TRBV5-1 and TRBJ1-1; maybe TRBD1 (5 bases). Between the trimmed V and J ends, which lost 3 bases and 5 bases, there was a span of 8 bases. CDR3 length: 12 residues. Germline assignment: CDR1 SGHRS and CDR2 YFSETQ.

The gene calls are TRBV11-3 and TRBJ2-2; D ambiguous. The V gene lost 0 bases and the J gene lost 0 bases, with 17 bases spanning the gap. This CDR3 spans 19 amino acids. The germline gives CDR1 SGHNT, CDR2 YENEEA. This chain's CDR3 is CASSLDPRRPKANTGELFF. CDR3 bases: TGTGCCAGCAGCTTAGATCCGCGGCGCCCTAAGGCGAACACCGGGGAGCTGTTTTTT.

V and J are TRBV12-5 and TRBJ2-2, with 7 bases matching TRBD2. J gave up 5 bases and V 0 bases, and 9 bases lay outside the gene matches. The CDR3 contains 17 residues. Germline-derived CDR1 and CDR2 are LGHNT and FRNRAP. The CDR3 nucleotides are TGTGCTAGTGGTTTGGTACTTGAGCGGGGAGTAACCGGGGAGCTGTTTTTT. This sequence encodes CASGLVLERGVTGELFF.

The genes are TRBV15 and TRBJ2-3, with D uncertain. The V end was cut by 0 bases, the J end by 2 bases, with 3 bases between. CDR1 is LNHNV, CDR2 YYDKDF, per germline (reference sequence). The CDR3 has 13 amino acids. CDR3 nucleotides: TGTGCCACCAGCAGAGATTACACAGATACGCAGTATTTT. Translation: CATSRDYTDTQYF.

V is TRBV7-3 and J is TRBJ2-7, with 10 bases fitting TRBD2. In germline, CDR1 is SGHTA, CDR2 FQGTGA. The CDR3 has 16 residues. Trimming took 1 base from V and 2 from J; bases not matched to a gene: 5. CDR3 in amino acids: CASSLSGTSVTYEQYF. The CDR3 DNA follows: TGTGCCAGCAGCTTAAGTGGGACTAGCGTCACCTACGAGCAGTACTTC.

This clone was detected a few times. The rearrangement uses TRBV19 and TRBJ1-1, with 11 bases that match TRBD1. This CDR3 has 18 residues. Trimming at V came to 7 bases and at J to 8 bases, leaving 21 bases not matched to a gene. CDR1 and CDR2 (germline): LNHDA, SQIVND (reference sequence). DNA for the CDR3: TGTGCCAGTACCAGCGGTGTTTCCCGGGACAGGGGGTTAAGCGAAGCTTTCTTT. The encoded protein is CASTSGVSRDRGLSEAFF.

The DNA of the CDR3 is TGTGCCATACGGGGGGGGGCGACCTCCTACAATGAGCAGTTCTTC. It yields the protein CAIRGGATSYNEQFF. V gene TRBV10-3 combines with J gene TRBJ2-1; 8 nucleotides align to TRBD2. V lost 9 bases and J lost 0; bases outside the gene matches: 7. Germline assignment: CDR1 ENHRY and CDR2 SYGVKD. This CDR3 spans 15 amino acids.